This T cell receptor beta chain was found in a study of T cell repertoires in cytomegalovirus infection. Study-level information: Public signatures in TCR beta pointed to CMV infection and matching HLA type. Study conclusions and caveats: Cumulative public TCR beta family frequency identified carriers of CMV plus the relevant HLA.

This clonotype appeared a few times. Its matching antigen is unknown. TCRdb re-analysed the reads in MiXCR, keeping a single row per CDR3 protein. The sample consists of hundreds of thousands of distinct CDR3 sequences, roughly a quarter of them appearing once. This sequence originates from a human donor in good health (CMV status not recorded). Some clones in this sample may be carry-over from other donors' samples. Specimen: CD8+ T cells from PBMCs.

CDR3 residues: CAVNGGYKRYYNEQFF. The CDR3 region has the DNA TGTGCCGTTAACGGGGGATATAAAAGATACTACAATGAGCAGTTCTTC. This sequence joins TRBV28 and TRBJ2-1; D may be TRBD2 (6 bases). CDR1 is MDHEN and CDR2 is SYDVKM in the germline V gene. This CDR3 has 16 amino acids. Deletions cut 11 bases from V and 3 bases from J, with 23 bases between.